Detailed here is one T cell receptor beta chain. Its antigen is not identified. The entry originates in a study of shared clonotypes between healthy human individuals. Study results and caveats: Generally, estimated richness proved larger in naive subsets than it did in memory subsets. Rarefaction analysis demonstrated incomplete sorted-subset sequencing notwithstanding large depth.

Genomic DNA of each subset was evenly split across several immunoSEQ plates. Original data processing: ImmunoSEQ gave junction-only sequences without quality scores, so filtering differed. Repertoires were generated with immunoSEQ multiplex PCR, while TCRdb's copy carries only in-frame clones and drops some. Clonal size and the V and J genes are those of that table, whereas D and trimming came from the DNA. The sample has about 2.4 million clones; more than 85% are singletons. CDR1 and CDR2 (germline): MNHEY, SVGAGI. The CDR3 is made up of 15 amino acids. The V end was cut by 6 bases, the J end by 4 bases, with 15 bases between.

V is TRBV6-5 and J is TRBJ1-4; D remains ambiguous. This clonotype was sampled from a man younger than 30 in good health. Some clones in this sample may be carry-over from other donors' samples. Sequencing was performed on naive CD4+ T cells from PBMCs. Subset described: CD45RA+ positively selected. The CDR3 spells CASRSSGANNEKLFF. CDR3 DNA: TGTGCCAGCAGATCCTCGGGAGCCAATAATGAAAAACTGTTTTTT.